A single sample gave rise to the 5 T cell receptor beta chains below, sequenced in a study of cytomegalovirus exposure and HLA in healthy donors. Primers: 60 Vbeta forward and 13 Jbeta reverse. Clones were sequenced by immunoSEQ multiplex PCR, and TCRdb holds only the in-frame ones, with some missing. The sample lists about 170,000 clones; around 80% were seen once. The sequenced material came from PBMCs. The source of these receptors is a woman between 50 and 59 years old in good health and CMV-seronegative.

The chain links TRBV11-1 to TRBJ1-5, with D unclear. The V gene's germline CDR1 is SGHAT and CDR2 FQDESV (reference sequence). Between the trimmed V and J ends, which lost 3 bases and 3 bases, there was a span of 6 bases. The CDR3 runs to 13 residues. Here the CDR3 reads CASSLADNQPQHF. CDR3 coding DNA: TGTGCCAGCAGCTTGGCGGACAATCAGCCCCAGCATTTT.

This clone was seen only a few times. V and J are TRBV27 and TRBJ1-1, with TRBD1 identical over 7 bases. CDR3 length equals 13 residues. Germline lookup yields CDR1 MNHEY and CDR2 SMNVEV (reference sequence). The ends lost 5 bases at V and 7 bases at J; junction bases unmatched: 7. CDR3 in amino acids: CASSPNRDSEAFF. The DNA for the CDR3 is TGTGCCAGCAGTCCCAACCGGGACAGTGAAGCTTTCTTT.

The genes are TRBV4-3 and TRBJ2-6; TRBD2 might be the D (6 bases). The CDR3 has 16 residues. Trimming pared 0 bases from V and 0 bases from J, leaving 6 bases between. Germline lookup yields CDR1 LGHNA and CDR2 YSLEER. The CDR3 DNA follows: TGCGCCAGCAGCCAAGAGGAGGGCTCTGGGGCCAACGTCCTGACTTTC. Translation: CASSQEEGSGANVLTF.

In DNA, the CDR3 is TGTGCCAGCAGTGAAGGTACGAAAACACAACTGTTTTTT. Translating it yields CASSEGTKTQLFF. The chain couples TRBV6-1 to TRBJ1-4; D is undetermined. Germline values: CDR1 MNHNS, CDR2 SASEGT. The V and J ends lost 1 base and 12 bases respectively, with 12 bases between them. The CDR3 has 13 amino acids.

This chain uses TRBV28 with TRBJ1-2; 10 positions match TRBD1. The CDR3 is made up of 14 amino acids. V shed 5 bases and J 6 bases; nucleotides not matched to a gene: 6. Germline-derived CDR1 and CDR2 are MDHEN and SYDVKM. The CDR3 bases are TGTGCCAGCAGTCGACAGGGGGCATTAGATGGCTACACCTTC. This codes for CASSRQGALDGYTF.